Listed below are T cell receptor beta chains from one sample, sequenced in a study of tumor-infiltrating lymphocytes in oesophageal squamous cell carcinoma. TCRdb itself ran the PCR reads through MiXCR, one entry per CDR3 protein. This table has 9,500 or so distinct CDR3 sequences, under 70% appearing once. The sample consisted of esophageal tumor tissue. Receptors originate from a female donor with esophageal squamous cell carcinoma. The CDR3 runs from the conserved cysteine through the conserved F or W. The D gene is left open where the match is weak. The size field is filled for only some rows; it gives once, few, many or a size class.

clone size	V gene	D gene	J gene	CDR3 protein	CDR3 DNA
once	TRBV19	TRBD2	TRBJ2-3	CASSGTLAGGTDTQYF	TGTGCCAGTAGTGGGACACTAGCGGGGGGCACAGATACGCAGTATTTT
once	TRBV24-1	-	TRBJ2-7	CATSPPQGYEQYF	TGTGCCACCAGTCCCCCGCAGGGCTACGAGCAGTACTTC
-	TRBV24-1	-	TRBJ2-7	CATSDTRNLGLLNF	TGTGCCACCAGTGACACCCGAAATCTGGGACTCCTCAACTTC
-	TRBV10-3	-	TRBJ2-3	CAISERGSAEDTQYF	TGTGCCATCAGTGAGAGAGGGTCGGCTGAAGATACGCAGTATTTT
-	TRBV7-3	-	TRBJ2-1	CASSLIPLAEYNEQFF	TGTGCCAGCAGCTTAATCCCACTAGCAGAATACAATGAGCAGTTCTTC
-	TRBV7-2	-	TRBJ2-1	CASSLTTPGDGSYNEQFF	TGTGCCAGCAGCTTAACCACCCCAGGGGATGGGTCCTACAATGAGCAGTTCTTC
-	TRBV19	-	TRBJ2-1	CASSIFGGSGSYEQFF	TGTGCCAGTAGTATATTTGGGGGTAGCGGATCCTACGAGCAGTTCTTC
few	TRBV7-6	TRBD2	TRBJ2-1	CASSRSGASYNEQFF	TGTGCCAGCAGCCGTAGCGGGGCCTCCTACAATGAGCAGTTCTTC
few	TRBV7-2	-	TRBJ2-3	CASLRSYSTDTQYF	TGTGCCAGCCTCAGGAGCTATAGCACAGATACGCAGTATTTT
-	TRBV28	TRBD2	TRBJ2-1	CASRPPRTGTSGEGHNEQFF	TGTGCCAGCAGGCCCCCAAGGACTGGGACTAGCGGTGAGGGGCACAATGAGCAGTTCTTC
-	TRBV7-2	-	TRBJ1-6	CASSDTTGGNSPLHF	TGTGCCAGCAGCGATACAACAGGCGGTAATTCACCCCTCCACTTT
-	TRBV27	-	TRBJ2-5	CASSLDVGTQYF	TGTGCCAGCAGTTTGGACGTTGGGACCCAGTACTTC
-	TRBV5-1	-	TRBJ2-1	CASAAANEQFF	TGCGCCAGCGCGGCAGCCAATGAGCAGTTCTTC
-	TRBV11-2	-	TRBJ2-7	CASSLEGRSYEQYF	TGTGCCAGCAGCTTAGAGGGTCGGTCCTACGAGCAGTACTTC
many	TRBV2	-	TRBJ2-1	CASSGENSSEQFF	TGTGCCAGCAGCGGGGAGAACAGTAGTGAGCAGTTCTTC
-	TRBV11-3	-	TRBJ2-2	CASSLRQVAGELFF	TGTGCCAGCAGCTTACGACAGGTGGCCGGGGAGCTGTTTTTT
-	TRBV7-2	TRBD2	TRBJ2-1	CASSYSGTTQKQFF	TGTGCCAGCAGCTACTCCGGGACTACACAGAAGCAGTTCTTC
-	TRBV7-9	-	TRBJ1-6	CASSLGSGSSYNSPLHF	TGTGCCAGCAGCTTAGGTTCAGGGAGCTCCTATAATTCACCCCTCCACTTC
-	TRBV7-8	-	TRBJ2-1	CASSLVGGQGMGDEQFF	TGTGCCAGCAGCTTAGTGGGTGGTCAGGGGATGGGCGATGAGCAGTTCTTC
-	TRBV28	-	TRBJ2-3	CASSLDPWGGDTDTQYF	TGTGCCAGCAGTTTAGACCCCTGGGGCGGGGACACAGATACGCAGTATTTT
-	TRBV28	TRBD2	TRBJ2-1	CASSLRLAGAGNEQFF	TGTGCCAGCAGTTTGCGCCTTGCGGGAGCGGGCAATGAGCAGTTCTTC
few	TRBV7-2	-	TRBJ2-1	CASSLTYEQFF	TGTGCCAGCAGCCTCACATACGAGCAGTTCTTC
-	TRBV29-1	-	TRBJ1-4	CSVEDLGKLFF	TGCAGCGTTGAAGATCTTGGAAAACTGTTTTTT
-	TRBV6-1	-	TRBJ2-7	CASSEALHLYEQYF	TGTGCCAGCAGTGAAGCGCTTCATCTCTACGAGCAGTACTTC
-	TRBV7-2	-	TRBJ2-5	CASSLGPEMAQYF	TGTGCCAGCAGCTTAGGCCCCGAGATGGCCCAGTACTTC
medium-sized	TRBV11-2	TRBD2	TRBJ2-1	CASSSVGLAEAGSYNEQFF	TGTGCCAGCAGCTCCGTAGGACTAGCGGAGGCCGGCTCCTACAATGAGCAGTTCTTC
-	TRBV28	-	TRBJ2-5	CASSRNQGTETQYF	TGTGCCAGCAGTCGAAACCAGGGGACGGAGACCCAGTACTTC
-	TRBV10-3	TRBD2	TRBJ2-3	CASIGLARHTDTQYF	TGTGCCAGCATAGGACTAGCTCGCCACACAGATACGCAGTATTTT
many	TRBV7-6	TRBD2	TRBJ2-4	CASSQASSGGVYF	TGTGCCAGCAGCCAAGCGTCTAGCGGAGGGGTGTACTTC
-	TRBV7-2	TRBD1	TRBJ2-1	CASSTNPVTGHLGQFF	TGTGCCAGCAGCACCAACCCCGTGACAGGGCACCTCGGGCAGTTCTTC
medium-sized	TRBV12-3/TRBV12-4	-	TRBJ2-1	CASSPQGGINEQFF	TGTGCCAGCAGCCCACAGGGAGGAATCAATGAGCAGTTCTTC
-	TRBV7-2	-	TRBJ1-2	CASSPTWGGGYTF	TGTGCCAGCAGCCCAACCTGGGGGGGAGGCTACACCTTC
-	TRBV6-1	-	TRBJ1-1	CASRATVGEAFF	TGTGCCAGCAGGGCGACAGTGGGAGAAGCTTTCTTT
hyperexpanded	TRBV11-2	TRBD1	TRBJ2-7	CASSSGQGHYEQYF	TGTGCCAGCAGCTCCGGACAGGGGCACTACGAGCAGTACTTC
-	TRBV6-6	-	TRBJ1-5	CASSYEQQPQHF	TGTGCCAGCAGTTACGAACAGCAGCCCCAGCATTTT
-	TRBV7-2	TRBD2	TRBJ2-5	CASSLVHGGAPQETQYF	TGTGCCAGCAGCTTAGTCCACGGGGGGGCCCCCCAAGAGACCCAGTACTTC
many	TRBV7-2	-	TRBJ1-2	CASSLVRANYGYTF	TGTGCCAGCAGCTTAGTCCGCGCTAACTATGGCTACACCTTC
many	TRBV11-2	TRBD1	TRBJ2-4	CASRPTGVLAKNIQYF	TGTGCCAGCAGACCAACAGGGGTACTAGCCAAAAACATTCAGTACTTC
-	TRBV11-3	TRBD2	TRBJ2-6	CASSIRTSGSSGANVLTF	TGTGCCAGCAGCATTAGGACTAGCGGGAGCTCCGGGGCCAACGTCCTGACTTTC
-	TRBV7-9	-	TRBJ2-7	CASSLGSARMLTYEQYF	TGTGCCAGCAGCTTAGGATCAGCTCGGATGCTAACCTACGAGCAGTACTTC
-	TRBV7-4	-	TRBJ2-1	CASSLMEGPYNEQFF	TGTGCCAGCAGCTTAATGGAGGGGCCCTACAATGAGCAGTTCTTC
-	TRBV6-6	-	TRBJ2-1	CASSYSGGSYNEQFF	TGTGCCAGCAGTTACTCGGGGGGTTCCTACAATGAGCAGTTCTTC
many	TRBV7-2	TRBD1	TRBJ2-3	CASSARQGGSTDTQYF	TGTGCCAGCAGCGCTCGACAGGGTGGGAGCACAGATACGCAGTATTTT
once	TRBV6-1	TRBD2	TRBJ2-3	CASSVEFRLAGTDTQYF	TGTGCCAGCAGTGTGGAATTTAGACTAGCGGGAACAGATACGCAGTATTTT
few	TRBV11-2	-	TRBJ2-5	CASTLGWTARETQYF	TGTGCCAGCACCTTAGGGTGGACAGCTCGAGAGACCCAGTACTTC
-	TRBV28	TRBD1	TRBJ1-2	CASSEAGGQGRYGYTF	TGTGCCAGCAGTGAAGCGGGGGGACAGGGTCGGTATGGCTACACCTTC
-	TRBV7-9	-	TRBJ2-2	CASSLVPGVGELFF	TGTGCCAGCAGCTTAGTACCCGGAGTCGGGGAGCTGTTTTTT
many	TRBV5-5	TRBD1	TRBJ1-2	CASSLAQGATYGYTF	TGTGCCAGCAGCTTGGCACAGGGGGCGACCTATGGCTACACCTTC
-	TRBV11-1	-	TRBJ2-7	CASSRGQEQYF	TGTGCCAGCAGCAGGGGACAAGAGCAGTACTTC
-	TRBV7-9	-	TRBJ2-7	CASSLDPASSYEQYF	TGTGCCAGCAGCTTAGACCCAGCATCCTCCTACGAGCAGTACTTC
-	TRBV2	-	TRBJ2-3	CASSEGTASTDTQYF	TGTGCCAGCAGTGAAGGGACAGCTAGCACAGATACGCAGTATTTT